This T cell receptor (beta chain) is drawn from a study of chemoradiotherapy in HPV16-positive cancers. Sequencing was performed with immunoSEQ multiplex PCR; in TCRdb, only in-frame clones are kept and a portion is missing. In the table there are 1,500 to 2,500 clones, 65% to 85% of which are singletons. The CDR3 is made up of 16 amino acids. Germline V gives CDR1 SGHRS, CDR2 YFSETQ. V was pared by 0 bases and J by 0 bases, with 11 bases between. Samples were taken several times over chemoradiotherapy. The chain carries TRBV5-1 and TRBJ2-3; D gene unclear. The clonotype was recovered from a human donor with HPV-associated anogenital cancer. The source material was tumor tissue, sampled from a patient who underwent chemoradiotherapy. This CDR3 is CASSLGLATSTDTQYF. The CDR3 DNA is TGCGCCAGCAGCTTGGGCCTGGCGACTAGCACAGATACGCAGTATTTT.